This T cell receptor (beta chain) was sequenced during a study of PD-1 blockade in classical Hodgkin lymphoma. Study at large: Nivolumab was administered to patients intravenously at 3 mg/kg every 2 weeks. The study, taken as a whole, reports: By cycle point C4D1, TCR diversity had risen significantly in CD4+ cells (but not CD8+ cells).

Sample time point: cycle 4 day 1 (C4D1), after six to seven weeks of nivolumab. There was relapse after autologous stem cell transplantation in every patient, and there was variation in brentuximab vedotin exposure. CDR1 is LGHNA, CDR2 YSLEER, per germline. The CDR3 totals 14 residues. Trimming shortened V by 0 bases and J by 7 bases, and 12 bases separated the two germline ends. Produced via immunoSEQ multiplex PCR; TCRdb's table is partial and in-frame only. The table includes approximately 84,000 clones, nearly 85% detected once. This clone has only a few counts. Its antigen is unidentified. The sample was peripheral blood mononuclear cells (PBMCs), taken before the fourth cycle of nivolumab. The receptor comes from a human donor with classical Hodgkin lymphoma. The chain links TRBV4-3 to TRBJ1-2, with a weak D call TRBD1 (5 bases). DNA for the CDR3: TGCGCCAGCAGCCAAGATACAGGCCTCCGTGGCTACACCTTC. This sequence encodes CASSQDTGLRGYTF.